The TCR beta chain under discussion was sequenced for a study of blood T cell repertoires in COVID-19. On the study more broadly: Acute and convalescent COVID-19 samples came from the United States, Italy and Spain.

TCRdb's copy holds only in-frame clones and misses some; the assay was immunoSEQ multiplex PCR. Found here are 140,000 or so clones, 85% to 90% of them singletons; the top ten hold 8% to 13%. CDR3 size: 16 residues. Germline V lookup: CDR1 MRHNA, CDR2 SNTAGT. With 1 base clipped from V and 5 bases from J, the junction kept 9 bases outside the gene matches. Input material: peripheral blood. This receptor was identified in a woman older than 75 with acute or convalescent COVID-19. The chain recombines TRBV6-4 with TRBJ2-5; 8 nucleotides match TRBD1. CDR3 bases: TGTGCCAGCAGTGACTACCCGCAGGGGGCGGGGGAGACCCAGTACTTC. Its protein is CASSDYPQGAGETQYF.